This entry lists 3 T cell receptor beta chains sequenced from one sample in a study of T cell changes during pregnancy in multiple sclerosis. TCRdb keeps only in-frame clones here, not all; method: immunoSEQ multiplex PCR. The table includes some 21,000 clones, around 90% detected once. The source material was CD4+ T cells from peripheral blood mononuclear cells, sampled in the third trimester of pregnancy. The receptors were sampled from a female donor with multiple sclerosis, enrolled in a pregnancy study.

The chain carries TRBV7-2 and TRBJ2-5; 7 bases are shared with TRBD1. Germline values: CDR1 SGHTA, CDR2 FQGNSA. V gave up 5 bases and J gave up 4 bases; unmatched junction bases: 7. The CDR3 runs to 14 residues. CDR3 amino acids: CASSPRQGRETQYF. The CDR3 DNA is TGTGCCAGCAGCCCCAGACAGGGAAGAGAGACCCAGTACTTC.

This clone appeared a few times. This rearrangement joins TRBV29-1 to TRBJ1-1; D gene unclear. The ends were cut back, 1 base at V and 1 base at J, with 13 bases in the middle. Germline values: CDR1 SQVTM, CDR2 ANQGSEA. The CDR3 consists of 15 residues. The CDR3 bases are TGCAGCGTTGAAGTATATTTAGCGGGGAACACTGAAGCTTTCTTT. The encoded protein is CSVEVYLAGNTEAFF.

This sequence joins TRBV19 and TRBJ1-5; TRBD1 matches 9 bases. This CDR3 is built from 15 residues. V shed 10 bases and J 5 bases; nucleotides not matched to a gene: 12. Germline CDR1 reads LNHDA; CDR2 reads SQIVND (reference sequence). CDR3 amino acids: CATKRRGQGYQPQHF. The DNA for the CDR3 is TGTGCCACCAAAAGAAGGGGACAGGGATATCAGCCCCAGCATTTT.